This TCR beta chain was sequenced in a study of Graves' ophthalmopathy and Graves' hyperthyroidism. RNA transcripts provided the template for amplifying TCR beta CDR3 regions. HTBI primers were employed in first-round RT-PCR, then a second-round multiplex PCR followed. TCRdb analysed the multiplex PCR reads with MiXCR anew, one entry per CDR3 protein. The sample carries over 450,000 distinct CDR3 sequences, about an eighth recorded once. In this sample, this clonotype turned up many times. Germline assignment: CDR1 LNHDA and CDR2 SQIVND (reference sequence). The CDR3 is made up of 14 amino acids. V was trimmed by 5 bases and J by 0 bases, leaving 11 bases between them.

The specimen sequenced was blood. The receptor was derived from a woman between 25 and 40 years old with Graves' ophthalmopathy. The genes are TRBV19 and TRBJ2-7, with D perhaps being TRBD1 or TRBD2 (5 bases each). The DNA for the CDR3 is TGTGCCAGTAGTCCCACGGGACCCTCCTACGAGCAGTACTTC. It translates to CASSPTGPSYEQYF. The complete variable domain, with remaining parts taken from reference TRBV19 and TRBJ2-7, reads DGGITQSPKYLFRKEGQNVTLSCEQNLNHDAMYWYRQDPGQGLRLIYYSQIVNDFQKGDIAEGYSVSREKKESFPLTVTSAQKNPTAFYLCASSPTGPSYEQYFGPGTRLTVT.